Below, 17 T cell receptor beta chains from the same sample are listed, as sequenced in a study of T cell changes during pregnancy in multiple sclerosis (dated by TCRdb to about 2019). The library was produced with the immunoSEQ multiplex PCR assay. Held by TCRdb, this immuneACCESS table contains in-frame sequences only and omits some clones. Under half of the omission traces to an unresolved V gene where checked; the cause of the rest is unknown. A total of about 69,000 clones appear in this sample, approximately 92% of them only once. Clones ranked in the top ten supply around 2% of the sample. This specimen consisted of peripheral blood, obtained in the third trimester of pregnancy. These TCRs come from a female donor in good health, enrolled as a control in a pregnancy study.

This chain uses TRBV5-6 with TRBJ2-5; 10 bases align to TRBD2. The germline CDR1 and CDR2 sequences are SGHDT and YYEEEE. This CDR3 comprises 14 residues. V lost 5 bases to trimming and J lost 4 bases; unmatched junction nucleotides: 5. CDR3 DNA sequence: TGTGCCAGCAGACAAAGGACTAGCGGAGAGACCCAGTACTTC. Translated, it gives CASRQRTSGETQYF. The full variable domain, rest sourced from reference TRBV5-6 and TRBJ2-5, is DAGVTQSPTHLIKTRGQQVTLRCSPKSGHDTVSWYQQALGQGPQFIFQYYEEEERQRGNFPDRFSGHQFPNYSSELNVNALLLGDSALYLCASRQRTSGETQYFGPGTRLLVL.

The chain is built from TRBV30 and TRBJ1-6; weak D call: TRBD1 (5 bases). V was shortened by 4 bases and J by 10 bases, with 14 bases between the two germline ends. Looked up from germline, CDR1 is GTSNPN and CDR2 is SVGIG (reference sequence). The CDR3 is made up of 13 amino acids. The chain's CDR3 is CAWKVRGGSPLHF. The CDR3 DNA reads as TGTGCCTGGAAAGTTAGGGGTGGCTCACCCCTCCACTTT.

This clone was found once. The J gene is TRBJ2-1, the V gene TRBV6-4, with 8 bases matching TRBD2. This CDR3 is 15 amino acids long. Germline assignment: CDR1 MRHNA and CDR2 SNTAGT. V lost 0 bases, J lost 2 bases, and 0 bases stayed unmatched. CDR3 sequence: CASSDSSGTYNEQFF. CDR3 DNA sequence: TGTGCCAGCAGTGACTCTAGCGGGACCTACAATGAGCAGTTCTTC.

The genes are TRBV30 and TRBJ2-5; maybe TRBD2 (6 bases). The CDR3 consists of 15 residues. V lost 5 bases to trimming and J lost 3 bases, with 19 bases between them. Germline CDR1 and CDR2: GTSNPN and SVGIG (reference sequence). CDR3 sequence: CAWQNYGTGKETQYF. CDR3 sequence (DNA): TGTGCCTGGCAGAATTACGGGACTGGGAAAGAGACCCAGTACTTC.

The chain is built from TRBV10-3 and TRBJ2-7; TRBD1 matches 8 bases. The CDR3 has 15 residues. Germline V gene lookup returns CDR1 ENHRY and CDR2 SYGVKD. The J segment lost 0 bases and the V segment lost 3 bases, leaving 4 bases of the junction unmatched. The CDR3 region has the DNA TGTGCCATCAGTGATTCCGGGACAGGCTCCTACGAGCAGTACTTC. Amino acid sequence: CAISDSGTGSYEQYF.

The chain employs TRBV7-6 and TRBJ2-5; maybe TRBD2 (6 bases). Trimming shortened V by 3 bases and J by 0 bases, and 17 bases separated the two germline ends. From germline, CDR1 is SGHVS and CDR2 FNYEAQ. The CDR3 loop spans 17 amino acids. CDR3 amino acids: CASSFDAAGSYQETQYF. The CDR3 DNA is TGTGCCAGCAGCTTCGACGCAGCGGGTTCGTACCAAGAGACCCAGTACTTC.

The genes are TRBV5-4 and TRBJ2-3; 11 bases map to TRBD1. The V segment lost 3 bases and the J segment 0 bases; nucleotides outside the gene matches: 12. Germline V lookup: CDR1 SGHNT, CDR2 YYREEE (reference sequence). The CDR3 totals 19 residues. The CDR3 spells CASSSGTGGLLASTDTQYF. The CDR3 DNA reads TGTGCCAGCAGCTCCGGGACAGGGGGACTTTTGGCTAGCACAGATACGCAGTATTTT.

V gene TRBV5-1 combines with J gene TRBJ1-2, with a tentative D call TRBD1 (5 bases). The CDR3 consists of 13 residues. Trimming took 5 bases from V and 0 from J, leaving 8 bases between them. CDR1 and CDR2 (germline): SGHRS, YFSETQ. The CDR3 DNA sequence: TGCGCCAGCAGAGGGGTTACTAACTATGGCTACACCTTC. Amino acids: CASRGVTNYGYTF. The entire variable domain, with the rest obtained from reference TRBV5-1 and TRBJ1-2, is as follows: KAGVTQTPRYLIKTRGQQVTLSCSPISGHRSVSWYQQTPGQGLQFLFEYFSETQRNKGNFPGRFSGRQFSNSRSEMNVSTLELGDSALYLCASRGVTNYGYTFGSGTRLTVV.

The V call is TRBV9, the J call TRBJ1-5; D unresolved. Per germline, CDR1 SGDLS and CDR2 YYNGEE. The V gene lost 0 bases and the J gene lost 5 bases, with 9 bases spanning the gap. The CDR3 is 14 residues long. The CDR3 sequence: CASSVAGGYQPQHF. The CDR3 nucleotides read TGTGCCAGCAGCGTAGCTGGAGGTTATCAGCCCCAGCATTTT.

This chain connects TRBV10-3 to TRBJ2-5, with D hard to call. Between the trimmed V and J ends, which lost 4 bases and 0 bases, there was a span of 12 bases. CDR1 ENHRY and CDR2 SYGVKD come from the germline V gene. The CDR3 runs 15 residues. As DNA, the CDR3 is TGTGCCATCAGTGGGCAGACTGGGTACCAAGAGACCCAGTACTTC. Translated: CAISGQTGYQETQYF.

This chain connects TRBV7-3 to TRBJ2-1, with TRBD2 matching over 7 bases. This CDR3 contains 15 residues. CDR1 and CDR2 from the germline V gene are SGHTA and FQGTGA. With V trimmed by 5 bases and J by 8 bases, 12 bases remained unmatched. The CDR3 bases are TGTGCCAGCAGCCCCGGGACTACGATTACTTATGAGCAGTTCTTC. Translation gives CASSPGTTITYEQFF.

This chain joins TRBV4-1 and TRBJ1-4; the match to TRBD1 covers 7 bases. The CDR3 spans 15 residues. V lost 10 bases and J lost 5; bases outside the gene matches: 13. Germline-derived CDR1 and CDR2 are MGHRA and YSYEKL. CDR3 residues: CANPARGRGNEKLFF. In DNA form, the CDR3 reads TGCGCCAACCCAGCCAGGGGCAGGGGGAATGAAAAACTGTTTTTT.

V and J are TRBV7-3 and TRBJ2-5, with 9 bases fitting TRBD2. V lost 4 bases and J lost 4; bases outside the gene matches: 7. The germline gives CDR1 SGHTA, CDR2 FQGTGA. This CDR3 spans 15 amino acids. The chain's CDR3 is CASSSRGRAPETQYF. CDR3 in DNA: TGTGCCAGCAGCTCCCGCGGGAGGGCCCCAGAGACCCAGTACTTC. Full variable domain (outside the CDR3, taken from reference TRBV7-3 and TRBJ2-5): GAGVSQTPSNKVTEKGKYVELRCDPISGHTALYWYRQSLGQGPEFLIYFQGTGAADDSGLPNDRFFAVRPEGSVSTLKIQRTERGDSAVYLCASSSRGRAPETQYFGPGTRLLVL.

The rearrangement uses TRBV2 and TRBJ1-2, with D perhaps matching TRBD1 (5 bases). Germline lookup yields CDR1 SNHLY and CDR2 FYNNEI. With 1 base removed from V and 4 bases from J, the gap between germline ends came to 13 bases. This CDR3 contains 15 residues. DNA of the CDR3: TGTGCCAGCAGTGAAGGGGCGGGACCGAGCTATGGCTACACCTTC. This encodes CASSEGAGPSYGYTF.

This chain connects TRBV7-9 to TRBJ1-4; 9 bases agree with TRBD1. Germline V lookup: CDR1 SEHNR, CDR2 FQNEAQ (reference sequence). Unmatched junction bases numbered 2, after V lost 5 bases and J lost 1 base. There are 15 residues in the CDR3. CDR3 sequence reads: CASSGQGITNEKLFF. The CDR3 DNA follows: TGTGCCAGCAGCGGACAGGGGATAACTAATGAAAAACTGTTTTTT.

J is TRBJ1-6 and V is TRBV30, with 7 positions matching TRBD1. CDR1 and CDR2 from the germline V gene are GTSNPN and SVGIG (reference sequence). Trimming removed 4 bases from V and 0 bases from J; junction bases left unmatched: 18. This CDR3 has 20 residues. CDR3 nucleotides: TGTGCCTGGACCCTCCCCGGGGACAGTCCACACTTCTCCTATAATTCACCCCTCCACTTT. Protein sequence: CAWTLPGDSPHFSYNSPLHF. Using reference TRBV30 and TRBJ1-6 for the parts outside the CDR3, the full variable domain is SQTIHQWPATLVQPVGSPLSLECTVEGTSNPNLYWYRQAAGRGLQLLFYSVGIGQISSEVPQNLSASRPQDRQFILSSKKLLLSDSGFYLCAWTLPGDSPHFSYNSPLHFGNGTRLTVT.

The CDR3 DNA reads as TGTGCCAGCAGCGAAATCGGGACAGGGGGCGTTGAAGCTTTCTTT. Its translation: CASSEIGTGGVEAFF. This chain uses TRBV6-1 with TRBJ1-1, with 12 bases aligning to TRBD1. CDR3 length: 15 amino acids. Germline CDR1 and CDR2: MNHNS and SASEGT. The J segment lost 7 bases and the V segment lost 6 bases, leaving 9 bases of the junction unmatched.